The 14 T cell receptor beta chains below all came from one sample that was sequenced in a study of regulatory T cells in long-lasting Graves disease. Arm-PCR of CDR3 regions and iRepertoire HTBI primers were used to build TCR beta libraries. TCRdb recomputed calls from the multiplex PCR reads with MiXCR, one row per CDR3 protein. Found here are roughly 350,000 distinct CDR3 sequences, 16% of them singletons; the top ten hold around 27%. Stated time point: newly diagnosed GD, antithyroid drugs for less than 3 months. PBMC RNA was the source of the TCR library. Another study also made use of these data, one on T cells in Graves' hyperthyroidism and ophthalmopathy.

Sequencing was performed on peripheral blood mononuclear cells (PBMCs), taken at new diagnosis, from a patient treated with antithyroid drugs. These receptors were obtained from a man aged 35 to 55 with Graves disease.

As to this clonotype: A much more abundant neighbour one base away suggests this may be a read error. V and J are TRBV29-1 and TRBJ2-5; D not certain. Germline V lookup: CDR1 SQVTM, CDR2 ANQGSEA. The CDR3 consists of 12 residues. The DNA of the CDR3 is TGCAGCGTTGCGCTTATCCAAGAGACCCAGTGCTTC. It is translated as CSVALIQETQCF.

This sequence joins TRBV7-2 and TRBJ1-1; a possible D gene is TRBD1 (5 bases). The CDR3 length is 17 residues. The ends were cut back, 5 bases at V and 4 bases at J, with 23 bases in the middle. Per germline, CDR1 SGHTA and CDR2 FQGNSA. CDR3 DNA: TGTGCCAGCAGCCCCCACCGGGGGGGGAAAAGGGGCACTGAAGCTTTCTTT. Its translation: CASSPHRGGKRGTEAFF. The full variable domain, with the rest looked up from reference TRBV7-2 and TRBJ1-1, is GAGVSQSPSNKVTEKGKDVELRCDPISGHTALYWYRQSLGQGLEFLIYFQGNSAPDKSGLPSDRFSAERTGGSVSTLTIQRTQQEDSAVYLCASSPHRGGKRGTEAFFGQGTRLTVV.

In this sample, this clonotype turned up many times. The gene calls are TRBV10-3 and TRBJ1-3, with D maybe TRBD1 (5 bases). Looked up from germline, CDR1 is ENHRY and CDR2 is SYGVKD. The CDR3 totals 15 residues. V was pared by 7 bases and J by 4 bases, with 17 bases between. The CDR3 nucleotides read TGTGCCATCACCGACGGACGGGACGGGGGAAACACCATATATTTT. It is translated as CAITDGRDGGNTIYF.

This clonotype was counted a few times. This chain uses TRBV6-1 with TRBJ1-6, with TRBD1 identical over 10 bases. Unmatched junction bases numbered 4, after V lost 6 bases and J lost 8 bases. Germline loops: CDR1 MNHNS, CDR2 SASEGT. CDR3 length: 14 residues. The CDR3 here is CASRSGQGDSPLHF. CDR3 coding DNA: TGTGCCAGCAGGAGTGGACAGGGGGATTCACCCCTCCACTTT.

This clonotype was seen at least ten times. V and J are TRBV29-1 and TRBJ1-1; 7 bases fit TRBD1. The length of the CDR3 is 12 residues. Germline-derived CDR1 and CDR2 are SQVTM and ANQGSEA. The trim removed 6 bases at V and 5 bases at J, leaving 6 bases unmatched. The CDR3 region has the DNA TGCAGCGTAGACAGGGTTGGGACTGAAGCTTTCTTT. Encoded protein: CSVDRVGTEAFF.

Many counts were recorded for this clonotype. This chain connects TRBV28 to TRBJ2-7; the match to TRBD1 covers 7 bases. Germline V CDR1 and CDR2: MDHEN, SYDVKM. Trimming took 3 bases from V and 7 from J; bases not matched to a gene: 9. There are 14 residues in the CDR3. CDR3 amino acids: CASSFSGTVPEQYF. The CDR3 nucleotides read TGTGCCAGCAGTTTTTCCGGGACAGTCCCGGAGCAGTACTTC.

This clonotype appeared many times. CDR3: CASSLEVGGGPYEQYF. CDR3 nucleotide sequence: TGTGCCAGCAGCTTAGAGGTCGGGGGGGGCCCCTACGAGCAGTACTTC. V gene TRBV7-8 combines with J gene TRBJ2-7; 8 nucleotides agree with TRBD2. CDR1 SGHVS and CDR2 FQNEAQ come from the germline V gene. Trimming removed 1 base from V and 2 bases from J; junction bases left unmatched: 7. The CDR3 loop spans 16 amino acids. Filled out from reference TRBV7-8 and TRBJ2-7, the complete variable domain reads GAGVSQSPRYKVAKRGQDVALRCDPISGHVSLFWYQQALGQGPEFLTYFQNEAQLDKSGLPSDRFFAERPEGSVSTLKIQRTQQEDSAVYLCASSLEVGGGPYEQYFGPGTRLTVT.

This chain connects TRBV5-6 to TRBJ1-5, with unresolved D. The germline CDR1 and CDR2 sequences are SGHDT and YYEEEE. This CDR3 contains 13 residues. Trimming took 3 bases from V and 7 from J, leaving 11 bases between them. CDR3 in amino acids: CASSSHSGQPQHF. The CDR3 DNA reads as TGTGCCAGCAGCTCCCACTCTGGGCAGCCCCAGCATTTT.

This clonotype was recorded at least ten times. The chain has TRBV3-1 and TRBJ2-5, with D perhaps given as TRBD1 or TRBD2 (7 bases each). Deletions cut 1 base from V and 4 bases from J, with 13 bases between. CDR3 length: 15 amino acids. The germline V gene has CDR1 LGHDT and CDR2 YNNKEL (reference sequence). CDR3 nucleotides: TGTGCCAGCAGCCAAGTTTCCAGGGGGGGAGAGACCCAGTACTTC. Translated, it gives CASSQVSRGGETQYF.

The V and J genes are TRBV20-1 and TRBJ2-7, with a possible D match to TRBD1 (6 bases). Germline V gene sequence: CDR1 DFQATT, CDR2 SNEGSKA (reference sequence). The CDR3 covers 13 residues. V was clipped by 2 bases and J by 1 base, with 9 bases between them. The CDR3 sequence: CSARRGISYEQYF. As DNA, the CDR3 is TGCAGTGCTAGAAGGGGGATTTCCTACGAGCAGTACTTC.

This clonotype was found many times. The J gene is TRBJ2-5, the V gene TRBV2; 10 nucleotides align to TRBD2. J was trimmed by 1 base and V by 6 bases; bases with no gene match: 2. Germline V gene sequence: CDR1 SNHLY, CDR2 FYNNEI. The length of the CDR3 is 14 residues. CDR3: CASRLAGVQETQYF. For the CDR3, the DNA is TGTGCCAGCAGGCTAGCGGGGGTCCAAGAGACCCAGTACTTC.

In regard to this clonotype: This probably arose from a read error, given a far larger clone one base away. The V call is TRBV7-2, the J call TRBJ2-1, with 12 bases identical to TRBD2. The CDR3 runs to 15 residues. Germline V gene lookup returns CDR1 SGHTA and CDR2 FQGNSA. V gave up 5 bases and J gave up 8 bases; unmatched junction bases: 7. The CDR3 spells CASSIRLAGVDEQFF. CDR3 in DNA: TGTGCCAGCAGCATAAGACTAGCGGGGGTAGATGAGCAGTTCTTC. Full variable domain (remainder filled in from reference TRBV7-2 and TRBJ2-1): GAGVSQSPSNKVTEKGKDVELRCDPISGHTALYWYRQSLGQGLEFLIYFQGNSAPDKSGLPSDRFSAERTGGSVSTLTIQRTQQEDSAVYLCASSIRLAGVDEQFFGPGTRLTVL.

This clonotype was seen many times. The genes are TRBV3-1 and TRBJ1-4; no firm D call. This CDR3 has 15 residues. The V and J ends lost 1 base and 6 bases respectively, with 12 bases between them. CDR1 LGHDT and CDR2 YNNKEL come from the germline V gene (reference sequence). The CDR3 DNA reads TGTGCCAGCAGCCAAGGTATGGGGAGAGATGAAAAACTGTTTTTT. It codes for CASSQGMGRDEKLFF.

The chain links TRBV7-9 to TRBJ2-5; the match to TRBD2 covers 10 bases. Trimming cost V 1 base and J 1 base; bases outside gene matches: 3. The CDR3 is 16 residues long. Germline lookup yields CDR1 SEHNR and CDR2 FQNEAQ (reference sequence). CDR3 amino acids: CASSLELAGLQETQYF. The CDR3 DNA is TGTGCCAGCAGCTTAGAACTAGCGGGGCTCCAAGAGACCCAGTACTTC.